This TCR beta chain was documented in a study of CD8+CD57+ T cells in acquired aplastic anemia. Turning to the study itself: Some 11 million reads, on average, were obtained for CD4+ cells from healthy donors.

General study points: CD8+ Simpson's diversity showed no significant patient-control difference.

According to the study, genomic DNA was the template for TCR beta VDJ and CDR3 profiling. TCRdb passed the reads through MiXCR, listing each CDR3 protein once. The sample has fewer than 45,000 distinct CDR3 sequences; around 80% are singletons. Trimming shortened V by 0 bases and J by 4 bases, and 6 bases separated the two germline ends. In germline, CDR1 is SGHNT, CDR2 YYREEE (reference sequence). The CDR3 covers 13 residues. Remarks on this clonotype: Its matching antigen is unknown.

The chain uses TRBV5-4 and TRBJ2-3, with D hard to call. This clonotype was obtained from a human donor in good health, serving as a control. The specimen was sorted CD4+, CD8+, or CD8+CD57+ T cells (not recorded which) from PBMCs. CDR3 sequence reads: CASSLALSDTQYF. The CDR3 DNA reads TGTGCCAGCAGCTTGGCCTTGTCAGATACGCAGTATTTT. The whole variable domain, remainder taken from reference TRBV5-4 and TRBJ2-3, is ETGVTQSPTHLIKTRGQQVTLRCSSQSGHNTVSWYQQALGQGPQFIFQYYREEENGRGNFPPRFSGLQFPNYSSELNVNALELDDSALYLCASSLALSDTQYFGPGTRLTVL.